These 19 T cell receptor beta chains were sequenced from one sample in a study of blood T cell repertoires in COVID-19. Here immunoSEQ multiplex PCR was the method, and the copy in TCRdb shows in-frame clones only, minus some. The sample yields roughly 220,000 clones, about 85% seen once. The material sequenced was peripheral blood. The source of these receptors is a middle-aged man who had recovered from COVID-19.

The chain employs TRBV30 and TRBJ2-1, with 10 bases fitting TRBD2. The CDR3 is 14 residues long. The ends lost 1 base at V and 11 bases at J; junction bases unmatched: 8. In germline, CDR1 is GTSNPN, CDR2 SVGIG (reference sequence). The DNA for the CDR3 is TGTGCCTGGAGTGAGGCTAGCGGGAGAGCTCAGCAGTTCTTC. This encodes CAWSEASGRAQQFF.

This CDR3 reads CASSESAGARSYNEQFF. CDR3 DNA sequence: TGCGCCAGCAGTGAGTCCGCGGGGGCAAGGTCCTACAATGAGCAGTTCTTC. This chain connects TRBV10-2 to TRBJ2-1; weak D call: TRBD2 (7 bases). The germline V gene has CDR1 WSHSY and CDR2 SAAADI. V was pared by 0 bases and J by 1 base, with 13 bases between. This CDR3 is 17 amino acids long.

This clone came up a few times. V and J are TRBV19 and TRBJ1-5, with a tentative D call TRBD1 (5 bases). Trimming shortened V by 4 bases and J by 6 bases, and 16 bases separated the two germline ends. Germline values: CDR1 LNHDA, CDR2 SQIVND (reference sequence). CDR3 length: 15 amino acids. The CDR3 here is CASSTRQGLGQPQHF. CDR3 DNA: TGTGCCAGTAGTACTCGTCAGGGATTGGGTCAGCCCCAGCATTTT.

The V and J genes are TRBV28 and TRBJ1-1, with 7 bases fitting TRBD1. Germline V gene data show CDR1 as MDHEN and CDR2 as SYDVKM. The CDR3 covers 16 residues. V dropped 4 bases and J dropped 7; count of bases not matched to a gene: 15. CDR3 nucleotides: TGTGCCAGCAGTTATCAACTTCTCGACAGGGCTGGTGAAGCTTTCTTT. It codes for CASSYQLLDRAGEAFF. The full variable domain, with the rest looked up from reference TRBV28 and TRBJ1-1, is DVKVTQSSRYLVKRTGEKVFLECVQDMDHENMFWYRQDPGLGLRLIYFSYDVKMKEKGDIPEGYSVSREKKERFSLILESASTNQTSMYLCASSYQLLDRAGEAFFGQGTRLTVV.

The chain recombines TRBV5-1 with TRBJ2-1; 7 positions match TRBD2. This CDR3 comprises 14 residues. The germline V gene has CDR1 SGHRS and CDR2 YFSETQ. V trimming: 5 bases; J trimming: 5 bases; junction bases outside the gene matches: 7. The CDR3 sequence is CASRGTTADNEQFF. The CDR3 nucleotides read TGCGCCAGCAGGGGGACTACCGCCGACAATGAGCAGTTCTTC. Filled out from reference TRBV5-1 and TRBJ2-1, the complete variable domain reads KAGVTQTPRYLIKTRGQQVTLSCSPISGHRSVSWYQQTPGQGLQFLFEYFSETQRNKGNFPGRFSGRQFSNSRSEMNVSTLELGDSALYLCASRGTTADNEQFFGPGTRLTVL.

The rearrangement links TRBV6-5 to TRBJ2-7; D might be TRBD2 (7 bases). CDR1 is MNHEY and CDR2 is SVGAGI in the germline V gene. The CDR3 sequence is 13 residues long. V dropped 10 bases and J dropped 5 bases, with 18 bases sitting between them. CDR3 bases: TGTGCCACCGCTGAGGGGGGGCGCGACGAGCAGTACTTC. This sequence encodes CATAEGGRDEQYF.

J is TRBJ1-1 and V is TRBV7-9; tentative D call: TRBD1 (5 bases). There are 15 residues in the CDR3. The V gene's germline CDR1 is SEHNR and CDR2 FQNEAQ (reference sequence). The V end was cut by 6 bases, the J end by 1 base, with 15 bases between. CDR3 loop: CASRTRGGTNTEAFF. DNA for the CDR3: TGTGCCAGCAGAACAAGGGGTGGCACGAACACTGAAGCTTTCTTT.

This clone was detected once. The genes are TRBV28 and TRBJ1-4, with no clear D. Trimming shortened V by 5 bases and J by 5 bases, and 3 bases separated the two germline ends. Germline V CDR1 and CDR2: MDHEN, SYDVKM. This CDR3 region has 11 residues. DNA of the CDR3: TGTGCCAGCAGTCAGAATGAAAAACTGTTTTTT. It is translated as CASSQNEKLFF.

The chain links TRBV28 to TRBJ2-1, with D possibly matching TRBD1 (6 bases). The V and J ends lost 6 bases and 7 bases respectively, with 16 bases between them. Germline loops: CDR1 MDHEN, CDR2 SYDVKM. This CDR3 has 14 amino acids. The CDR3 region has the DNA TGTGCCAGCAGCCCCTCGACAGGTTTGAATGAGCAGTTCTTC. Translation: CASSPSTGLNEQFF.

The chain carries TRBV7-2 and TRBJ2-6, with 12 bases fitting TRBD2. Trimming took 3 bases from V and 2 from J; bases not matched to a gene: 5. The germline V gene has CDR1 SGHTA and CDR2 FQGNSA. CDR3 length: 18 amino acids. The DNA for the CDR3 is TGTGCCAGCAGCTTGAGACTAGCGGGAGCTACTGGGGCCAACGTCCTGACTTTC. It yields the protein CASSLRLAGATGANVLTF. The full variable domain, in which reference TRBV7-2 and TRBJ2-6 provide the parts outside the CDR3, is GAGVSQSPSNKVTEKGKDVELRCDPISGHTALYWYRQSLGQGLEFLIYFQGNSAPDKSGLPSDRFSAERTGGSVSTLTIQRTQQEDSAVYLCASSLRLAGATGANVLTFGAGSRLTVL.

This clone was recorded only once. The V and J genes are TRBV7-9 and TRBJ2-3, with TRBD1 matching 12 bases. The V gene end was trimmed by 5 bases and the J gene end by 6 bases; junction bases not matched to a gene: 6. CDR3 size: 15 residues. CDR1 and CDR2 from the germline V gene are SEHNR and FQNEAQ (reference sequence). CDR3 region: CASSTGTGGRDTQYF. The CDR3 DNA sequence: TGTGCCAGCAGCACCGGGACAGGGGGCAGGGATACGCAGTATTTT.

The chain recombines TRBV5-6 with TRBJ2-1; 10 bases are shared with TRBD2. Germline V gene data show CDR1 as SGHDT and CDR2 as YYEEEE. CDR3 size: 19 residues. The V segment lost 4 bases and the J segment 2 bases; nucleotides outside the gene matches: 15. This chain's CDR3 is CASSPLTSGFRETYNEQFF. Here the CDR3 DNA reads TGTGCCAGCAGCCCGTTGACTAGCGGGTTCCGGGAAACCTACAATGAGCAGTTCTTC.

The V call is TRBV5-1, the J call TRBJ2-1; 7 positions agree with TRBD2. Germline values: CDR1 SGHRS, CDR2 YFSETQ. J was trimmed by 5 bases and V by 6 bases; bases with no gene match: 11. The CDR3 spans 15 residues. For the CDR3, the DNA is TGCGCCAGCACTACGGGGACTACCCAGAACAATGAGCAGTTCTTC. Its protein is CASTTGTTQNNEQFF. The full variable domain, with the rest looked up from reference TRBV5-1 and TRBJ2-1, is KAGVTQTPRYLIKTRGQQVTLSCSPISGHRSVSWYQQTPGQGLQFLFEYFSETQRNKGNFPGRFSGRQFSNSRSEMNVSTLELGDSALYLCASTTGTTQNNEQFFGPGTRLTVL.

This chain links TRBV28 with TRBJ2-7; 10 bases align to TRBD1. V shed 4 bases and J 2 bases; nucleotides not matched to a gene: 5. The CDR3 extends over 15 amino acids. CDR1 is MDHEN, CDR2 SYDVKM, per germline. The CDR3 DNA follows: TGTGCCAGCAGTTACTCCGGGACAGGGGCCTACGAGCAGTACTTC. Protein sequence: CASSYSGTGAYEQYF.

The V call is TRBV9, the J call TRBJ2-3; TRBD2 aligns across 9 bases. This CDR3 contains 15 residues. Germline V lookup: CDR1 SGDLS, CDR2 YYNGEE. The J segment lost 3 bases and the V segment lost 3 bases, leaving 5 bases of the junction unmatched. The CDR3, as DNA: TGTGCCAGCAGCGAGGGTAGCGGGAGAACAGATACGCAGTATTTT. This codes for CASSEGSGRTDTQYF.

The chain has TRBV10-2 and TRBJ1-4; a weak D match, TRBD1 (6 bases). Germline values: CDR1 WSHSY, CDR2 SAAADI. Trimming removed 4 bases from V and 7 bases from J, with 16 bases in between. This CDR3 is 15 amino acids long. This CDR3 is CASSVTRGAGEKLFF. The CDR3 nucleotides read TGCGCCAGCAGTGTCACTCGGGGGGCTGGTGAAAAACTGTTTTTT.

The chain combines TRBV19 with TRBJ2-1, with D possibly matching TRBD2 (5 bases). Between the trimmed V and J ends, which lost 5 bases and 0 bases, there was a span of 8 bases. The CDR3 length is 14 residues. Germline V gene data show CDR1 as LNHDA and CDR2 as SQIVND (reference sequence). The CDR3 DNA reads as TGTGCCAGTAGTCTAGGGAGCTCCTACAATGAGCAGTTCTTC. Translated, it gives CASSLGSSYNEQFF.

The chain uses TRBV28 and TRBJ2-7; 14 nucleotides match TRBD2. There are 17 residues in the CDR3. Trimming at V came to 5 bases and at J to 1 base, leaving 7 bases not matched to a gene. The germline gives CDR1 MDHEN, CDR2 SYDVKM. The CDR3 nucleotides read TGTGCCAGCAGTGGACTAGCGGGAGGAGTCACGTCCTACGAGCAGTACTTC. Amino acids: CASSGLAGGVTSYEQYF.

In nucleotides, the CDR3 is TGTGCCAGCAGCCAAGAGTCCTTACAGCGGGACCCCTACAATGAGCAGTTCTTC. Protein product: CASSQESLQRDPYNEQFF. The gene calls are TRBV4-2 and TRBJ2-1, with TRBD2 matching over 7 bases. J was trimmed by 2 bases and V by 0 bases; bases with no gene match: 10. CDR1 and CDR2 from the germline V gene are LGHNA and YNFKEQ. The CDR3 is made up of 18 amino acids.